Listed here are 9 T cell receptor beta chains from one sample, sequenced in a study of identical twins. TCRdb ran MiXCR on the 5' RACE reads and lists one entry per CDR3 protein. The sample has 1.5 million to 2 million distinct CDR3 sequences, about 32% seen once. Sequencing was performed on cord blood. The receptors come from a newborn girl in good health.

This chain links TRBV30 with TRBJ2-5; 7 bases fit TRBD1. The J call may be wrong; the DNA end is better matched by TRBJ2-7. CDR1 is GTSNPN, CDR2 SVGIG, per germline (reference sequence). The CDR3 length is 14 residues. The CDR3 DNA reads as TGTGCCTGGAGTAGGGGGCGCATTCACCACGAGCAGTACTTC. It translates to CAWSRGRIHHEQYF.

The rearrangement uses TRBV27 and TRBJ2-3; TRBD2 aligns across 13 bases. CDR3 size: 17 residues. Trimming took 4 bases from V and 1 from J; bases not matched to a gene: 5. Germline V lookup: CDR1 MNHEY, CDR2 SMNVEV (reference sequence). The CDR3 loop reads CASSSGTSGIRTDTQYF. CDR3 in DNA: TGTGCCAGCAGTTCCGGGACTAGCGGGATTCGCACAGATACGCAGTATTTT.

This clonotype has a handful of counts. V usage is TRBV4-2 and J usage is TRBJ1-2, with 8 bases identical to TRBD1. The CDR3 sequence is 15 residues long. Unmatched junction bases numbered 8, after V lost 0 bases and J lost 8 bases. Germline values: CDR1 LGHNA, CDR2 YNFKEQ. The CDR3 protein is CASSQDRGRRLGYTF. CDR3 DNA sequence: TGTGCCAGCAGCCAAGACAGGGGGCGAAGGCTCGGCTACACCTTC.

The chain employs TRBV20-1 and TRBJ2-7; no reliable D call. The V end was cut by 0 bases, the J end by 2 bases, with 11 bases between. This CDR3 has 14 amino acids. Germline values: CDR1 DFQATT, CDR2 SNEGSKA (reference sequence). The CDR3: CSARDRRSPYEQYF. CDR3 nucleotides: TGCAGTGCTAGAGACAGAAGGAGCCCCTACGAGCAGTACTTC.

This clonotype has ten or more counts. The V and J genes are TRBV4-1 and TRBJ2-5, with 7 positions matching TRBD2. This CDR3 has 13 amino acids. Trimming cost V 4 bases and J 1 base; bases outside gene matches: 0. Germline V gives CDR1 MGHRA, CDR2 YSYEKL. In DNA form, the CDR3 reads TGCGCCAGCAGCCGGACTAGCCAAGAGACCCAGTACTTC. It specifies CASSRTSQETQYF.

This chain uses TRBV20-1 with TRBJ1-2, with TRBD1 matching over 10 bases. Unmatched junction bases numbered 6, after V lost 3 bases and J lost 5 bases. This CDR3 is 14 amino acids long. The germline gives CDR1 DFQATT, CDR2 SNEGSKA (reference sequence). The CDR3 region is CSASRQGARYGYTF. DNA of the CDR3: TGCAGTGCTAGCAGACAGGGGGCGAGGTATGGCTACACCTTC.

The chain uses TRBV20-1 and TRBJ2-6, with 9 bases aligning to TRBD1. V lost 3 bases, J lost 4 bases, and 4 bases stayed unmatched. The CDR3 has 15 amino acids. Germline CDR1 reads DFQATT; CDR2 reads SNEGSKA (reference sequence). CDR3 sequence reads: CSARGTGTGANVLTF. DNA of the CDR3: TGCAGTGCTAGGGGGACAGGGACCGGGGCCAACGTCCTGACTTTC.

The chain is built from TRBV6-1 and TRBJ1-4, with unresolved D. There are 10 residues in the CDR3. V was trimmed by 7 bases and J by 9 bases, leaving 6 bases between them. Germline assignment: CDR1 MNHNS and CDR2 SASEGT. CDR3: CASTGQKLFF. In nucleotides, the CDR3 is TGTGCCAGCACCGGACAAAAACTGTTTTTT.

This clonotype occurred a few times. This chain joins TRBV5-1 and TRBJ2-1; TRBD2 might be the D (6 bases). The CDR3 length is 18 residues. The germline gives CDR1 SGHRS, CDR2 YFSETQ. The V and J ends lost 2 bases and 5 bases respectively, with 23 bases between them. The CDR3 here is CASSFWDLRGRINNEQFF. The CDR3 region has the DNA TGCGCCAGCAGCTTTTGGGACCTCCGAGGGAGGATTAACAATGAGCAGTTCTTC.